This T cell receptor beta chain derives from a study of cytomegalovirus exposure and HLA in healthy donors. General study results and limits: Researchers reportedly found TCR beta sequences accurately predicted most subjects' HLA-A and HLA-B alleles. About 87% or about 30% of the time was how often most TCR beta V segments were productive, according to an earlier analysis. TCR beta V- and J-gene trimming was later associated with a missense DCLRE1C variant. Using the classifier, cytomegalovirus status was reportedly diagnosed with high specificity and sensitivity.

As for this clone: The target antigen is unknown.

Germline-derived CDR1 and CDR2 are SGHRS and YFSETQ. The CDR3 consists of 12 residues. V was trimmed by 9 bases and J by 1 base, leaving 10 bases between them. The PCR was carried out with 60 Vbeta primers and 13 Jbeta primers. Clones were sequenced by immunoSEQ multiplex PCR, and TCRdb holds only the in-frame ones, with some missing. The table has over 120,000 clones, about 80% seen once. V gene TRBV5-1 combines with J gene TRBJ1-1; D perhaps matches TRBD1 (5 bases). This TCR was recovered from a man in his forties or fifties in good health and CMV-seronegative. Input material: PBMCs. CDR3 DNA: TGCGCCACCCGCACAGGGAACACTGAAGCTTTCTTT. This translates into CATRTGNTEAFF.